These 18 T cell receptor beta chains share one sample of origin, sequenced in a study of beta chain features in type 1 diabetes (dated by TCRdb to about 2018). General findings and caveats noted by the study authors: Type 1 diabetes patients showed a moderate but significant shortening of TCRB CDR3 length in all four CD4+ subsets.

The library was made by the immunoSEQ multiplex PCR assay. The High Capacity cDNA Reverse Transcription Kit was used to reverse transcribe all of the isolated RNA, meaning that expressed TCRB transcripts were what got sequenced. TCRdb took this table from immuneACCESS and kept in-frame rearrangements with V and J called. Such tables lack part of the clones; where checked against another copy, unresolved V genes explain under half of the gap, and the rest is unexplained. Recorded for this sample are fewer than 350,000 clones; approximately 15% of them occurred a single time. In total, the top ten clones hold 0.015% of the sample. No antigens are known for them. Sequenced sample: naive CD4+ T cells from blood. The intended sense of this specimen's cell subset or site label: true naive CD4+ T cells. These TCRs come from a man aged 18 to 29 with type 1 diabetes.

The count of this clone is one. The chain combines TRBV2 with TRBJ2-7, with TRBD2 identical over 11 bases. CDR1 is SNHLY, CDR2 FYNNEI, per germline. The CDR3 extends over 15 amino acids. After removal of 2 bases from V and 6 bases from J, the junction contained 6 bases not matched to a gene. CDR3 loop: CASSERTSGGPEQYF. In DNA, the CDR3 is TGTGCCAGCAGTGAACGAACTAGCGGGGGCCCCGAGCAGTACTTC.

The chain recombines TRBV28 with TRBJ2-1; TRBD2 agrees at 13 bases. In germline, CDR1 is MDHEN, CDR2 SYDVKM. This CDR3 spans 21 amino acids. The V segment lost 3 bases and the J segment 6 bases; nucleotides outside the gene matches: 20. The CDR3 nucleotides read TGTGCCAGCAGTTTCCCGTGGGGGCGTAGGACTAGCGGGAGAAGGCGCAATGAGCAGTTCTTC. It is translated as CASSFPWGRRTSGRRRNEQFF.

This clone was counted only a few times. The germline gene is not matched at one end of the junction; a read error may be the cause. This rearrangement joins TRBV20-1 to TRBJ2-7, with D possibly TRBD1 on 5 matching bases. This CDR3 comprises 11 residues. In germline, CDR1 is DFQATT, CDR2 SNEGSKA (reference sequence). CDR3 protein: CSASAGRLLGF. As DNA, the CDR3 is TGCAGTGCTAGTGCAGGGCGTTTATTGGGCTTC.

This clone was detected a few times. The rearrangement links TRBV2 to TRBJ1-4; D possibly corresponds to TRBD1 (6 bases). CDR1 is SNHLY and CDR2 is FYNNEI in the germline V gene. The CDR3 extends over 16 amino acids. V was trimmed by 6 bases and J by 6 bases, leaving 20 bases between them. The CDR3 DNA sequence: TGTGCCAGCAGATCCGACAGAGCGGGGGGCTATGAAAAACTGTTTTTT. This gives the protein CASRSDRAGGYEKLFF. Drawing the rest from reference TRBV2 and TRBJ1-4, the complete variable domain is EPEVTQTPSHQVTQMGQEVILRCVPISNHLYFYWYRQILGQKVEFLVSFYNNEISEKSEIFDDQFSVERPDGSNFTLKIRSTKLEDSAMYFCASRSDRAGGYEKLFFGSGTQLSVL.

A few counts support this clone. This chain uses TRBV9 with TRBJ2-1, with 10 nucleotides matching TRBD2. The CDR3 extends over 17 amino acids. V dropped 3 bases and J dropped 6; count of bases not matched to a gene: 12. CDR1 SGDLS and CDR2 YYNGEE come from the germline V gene. CDR3 region: CASSASGSANIFNEQFF. Here the CDR3 DNA reads TGTGCCAGCAGCGCTAGCGGGAGCGCTAACATATTCAATGAGCAGTTCTTC.

This clone was seen only a few times. The chain joins TRBV6-6 to TRBJ2-7; TRBD1 aligns across 8 bases. The CDR3 loop spans 14 amino acids. Germline trimming cut 7 bases from V and 4 bases from J; bases unmatched to any gene: 9. CDR1 is MNHNY, CDR2 SVGAGI, per germline (reference sequence). The CDR3 nucleotides read TGTGCCAGCAAGGTACAACAGGGGGTGTACGAGCAGTACTTC. Its translation: CASKVQQGVYEQYF.

This clone has more than one count but fewer than ten. The rearrangement uses TRBV28 and TRBJ2-7, with D tentatively TRBD2 (5 bases). CDR1 and CDR2 (germline): MDHEN, SYDVKM. V lost 11 bases and J 0 bases, leaving 14 bases between the germline ends. The CDR3 extends over 13 amino acids. The CDR3 here is CAVRDGSSYEQYF. For the CDR3, the DNA is TGTGCCGTGCGTGATGGGAGCTCCTACGAGCAGTACTTC.

This clone turned up a few times. V usage is TRBV11-2 and J usage is TRBJ2-3; 12 bases match TRBD1. CDR3 length: 16 residues. The V gene end was trimmed by 3 bases and the J gene end by 4 bases; junction bases not matched to a gene: 5. Germline V CDR1 and CDR2: SGHAT, FQNNGV. CDR3 nucleotides: TGTGCCAGCAGCTTCACGGGACAGGGGGCCTCAGATACGCAGTATTTT. It translates to CASSFTGQGASDTQYF.

There are a few counts of this clone. This CDR3 is also generated by other DNA sequences in the sample. The chain uses TRBV28 and TRBJ2-7; TRBD1 matches at 11 bases. This CDR3 comprises 15 residues. Per germline, CDR1 MDHEN and CDR2 SYDVKM. The V segment lost 6 bases and the J segment 2 bases; nucleotides outside the gene matches: 6. CDR3 sequence (DNA): TGTGCCAGCAGCCTGGGACAGGGGGTCACCTACGAGCAGTACTTC. Translating gives CASSLGQGVTYEQYF.

The rearrangement joins TRBV15 to TRBJ2-7, with TRBD2 matching over 8 bases. The CDR3 spans 16 residues. CDR1 LNHNV and CDR2 YYDKDF come from the germline V gene (reference sequence). With 0 bases clipped from V and 5 bases from J, the junction kept 9 bases outside the gene matches. The CDR3 reads CATSRDFGLAPHEQYF. DNA for the CDR3: TGTGCCACCAGCAGAGATTTCGGACTAGCACCCCACGAGCAGTACTTC.

This clone appeared a few times. The genes are TRBV29-1 and TRBJ1-2; TRBD1 matches at 9 bases. Per the germline V gene, CDR1 is SQVTM and CDR2 is ANQGSEA. This CDR3 spans 16 amino acids. After removal of 3 bases from V and 6 bases from J, the junction contained 14 bases not matched to a gene. The chain's CDR3 is CSVDGGRQGVLHGYTF. The CDR3 nucleotides read TGCAGCGTTGATGGCGGACGACAGGGGGTGCTTCATGGCTACACCTTC.

This chain links TRBV5-1 with TRBJ2-2, with a possible D match to TRBD1 (5 bases). Trimming stripped 2 bases from V and 2 bases from J, with 13 bases between. Per the germline V gene, CDR1 is SGHRS and CDR2 is YFSETQ. The CDR3 is 16 amino acids. The CDR3 bases are TGCGCCAGCAGCTTTCCGACAGCTAGTAACACCGGGGAGCTGTTTTTT. Translating it yields CASSFPTASNTGELFF.

This clone was detected a few times. The J gene is TRBJ2-2, the V gene TRBV5-1, with TRBD2 as a possible D gene (6 bases). Trimming pared 4 bases from V and 3 bases from J, leaving 16 bases between. The CDR3 has 16 residues. CDR1 is SGHRS, CDR2 YFSETQ, per germline. This CDR3 is CASSPRGDGYTGELFF. The CDR3 DNA reads TGCGCCAGCAGCCCACGCGGGGACGGGTACACCGGGGAGCTGTTTTTT.

This chain links TRBV4-2 with TRBJ1-2; D call uncertain. V dropped 0 bases and J dropped 5 bases, with 13 bases sitting between them. The CDR3 consists of 15 residues. CDR1 and CDR2 (germline): LGHNA, YNFKEQ. The CDR3, as DNA: TGTGCCAGCAGCCAAGATCGTCCCTCCGGGTATGGCTACACCTTC. It is translated as CASSQDRPSGYGYTF.

The CDR3 spells CASSLASGIGTDTQYF. As DNA, the CDR3 is TGCGCCAGCAGCTTAGCTAGCGGGATCGGCACAGATACGCAGTATTTT. This rearrangement joins TRBV5-1 to TRBJ2-3; 9 bases fit TRBD2. Per germline, CDR1 SGHRS and CDR2 YFSETQ. The ends lost 2 bases at V and 1 base at J; junction bases unmatched: 5. The length of the CDR3 is 16 residues.

The chain uses TRBV28 and TRBJ1-6, with a weak D call TRBD1 (6 bases). Trimming stripped 4 bases from V and 9 bases from J, with 10 bases between. The CDR3 length is 13 residues. CDR1 is MDHEN, CDR2 SYDVKM, per germline. The CDR3 reads CASSYREGSPLHF. Written as DNA, the CDR3 is TGTGCCAGCAGTTACAGGGAGGGTTCACCCCTCCACTTT.

This clone was picked up a small number of times. The chain joins TRBV6-4 to TRBJ2-1; D gene ambiguous. Trimming removed 5 bases at V and 7 bases at J, with 15 bases between. In germline, CDR1 is MRHNA, CDR2 SNTAGT. The CDR3 is 14 residues long. CDR3 in DNA: TGTGCCAGCAGTATTCTAGGTAACGGTAATGAGCAGTTCTTC. Protein product: CASSILGNGNEQFF.

This clone was counted a few times. The genes are TRBV27 and TRBJ2-3; a weak D match, TRBD2 (6 bases). V was pared by 5 bases and J by 1 base, with 13 bases between. Germline CDR1 MNHEY, CDR2 SMNVEV (reference sequence). The CDR3 has 15 residues. In DNA form, the CDR3 reads TGTGCCAGCAGTCCGGGGACTCTTCGCACAGATACGCAGTATTTT. Translation: CASSPGTLRTDTQYF.